These T cell receptor beta chains were read from a single sample in a study of cytomegalovirus exposure and HLA in healthy donors. TCRdb's copy holds only in-frame clones and misses some; the assay was immunoSEQ multiplex PCR. This sample has 210,000 or so clones, with around 83% found just once. Sequencing was performed on PBMCs. The receptor source for this set is a girl aged 10 to 17 in good health and CMV-seronegative. CDR3s leave out the opening cysteine and the closing phenylalanine or tryptophan. Clone size appears in some rows only: once, few, many, or a class for an expanded clone.

clone_size j_call v_call cdr3_length cdr3_aa
once TRBJ2-3 TRBV2 15 ASSEGASGGLTDTQY
- TRBJ2-4 TRBV7-9 16 ASSFGGATNIAKNIQY
- TRBJ2-3 TRBV15 13 ATSRTGLAGSTQY
- TRBJ1-5 TRBV7-8 13 ASSPDRVGHQPQH
few TRBJ2-3 TRBV28 15 ASSPGIAGFGADTQY
- TRBJ1-1 TRBV28 10 AERGRDTEAF
- TRBJ2-7 TRBV5-6 12 ASSSQVVSDEQY
- TRBJ2-3 TRBV28 12 ASRLSGSGDTQY
- TRBJ2-3 TRBV9 10 ASSGRADTQY
few TRBJ1-6 TRBV6-1 12 ASSREGAVSPLH
- TRBJ1-1 TRBV28 11 ASRFRGLSEAF
- TRBJ2-5 TRBV6-6 13 ASTSGTSGSETQY
- TRBJ1-3 TRBV5-4 13 ASSTETGSGNTIY
- TRBJ2-3 TRBV23-1 16 ARVGGLAGVFGTDTQY
- TRBJ1-1 TRBV9 13 ASSTETGYFTEAF
- TRBJ2-1 TRBV4-2 13 ATSGDEEAYNEQF
- TRBJ2-1 TRBV5-6 14 ASSSPLVAEYNEQF
few TRBJ1-5 TRBV5-6 12 ASSLLTGPQPQH
- TRBJ2-1 TRBV9 13 ASSVDRTLYNEQF
- TRBJ2-1 TRBV2 10 ASSRGGNEQF
few TRBJ1-1 TRBV28 13 ASSVSTGSYTEAF
- TRBJ1-5 TRBV6-5 12 ASRGHGINQPQH
- TRBJ1-1 TRBV2 11 ASSGGLVTEAF
- TRBJ1-1 TRBV19 11 ASSTGFKTEAF
few TRBJ1-1 TRBV15 12 ATSKDRVNTEAF
- - TRBV6-5 9 ASSSAYEQY
- TRBJ2-7 TRBV25-1 11 ASTQGLAREQY
- TRBJ2-7 TRBV28 10 ASSRQAYEQY
once TRBJ2-3 TRBV5-6 14 ASSFYYSASTDTQY
once TRBJ2-2 TRBV7-6 14 ASSSERYMNTGELF
- TRBJ2-3 TRBV6-5 11 ASSYTGTDTQY
- TRBJ1-1 TRBV27 10 ASSFAGERAF
- TRBJ2-2 TRBV5-1 15 AAFTGLRGSDTGELF
- TRBJ1-1 TRBV29-1 10 SATHRGTEAF
- TRBJ1-6 TRBV18 15 ASSLGTGYGVDSPLH
- TRBJ2-4 TRBV2 14 ASKGVSTGAKNIQY
- TRBJ2-3 TRBV15 16 ATSRPLPGRPSTDTQY
- TRBJ2-7 TRBV28 14 ASSWGLAGGSWEQY
once TRBJ2-1 TRBV4-3 14 ASSQESRGGKDEQF
- TRBJ1-5 TRBV30 10 AWSPLNQPQH
- TRBJ1-2 TRBV28 14 ASSFRIGRGNYGYT
- TRBJ2-1 TRBV11-3 16 ASSLETTGHPPYNEQF
- TRBJ1-1 TRBV6-1 12 ASTGGFMNTEAF
once TRBJ2-2 TRBV5-1 13 ASSLEGQNTGELF